The source of this TCR beta chain is a study of PD-L1 blockade in urothelial cancer. Assay used: immunoSEQ multiplex PCR; TCRdb lists only in-frame clones, some missing. The sample consists of about 45,000 clones, about 88% of them appearing once. V lost 6 bases and J lost 4; bases outside the gene matches: 15. Per the germline V gene, CDR1 is SGHDN and CDR2 is FVKESK. The CDR3 contains 18 residues. Described time point: pretreatment peripheral blood. The material was PBMCs, obtained around atezolizumab (anti-PD-L1) treatment. The sequence derives from a donor at least 40 years old with urothelial cancer. This sequence joins TRBV14 and TRBJ2-7; TRBD2 aligns across 13 bases. The CDR3 DNA is TGTGCCAGCAGTCCCGGCGGGACTAGCGGGGCGAGTAGGTACGAGCAGTACTTC. Protein product: CASSPGGTSGASRYEQYF.